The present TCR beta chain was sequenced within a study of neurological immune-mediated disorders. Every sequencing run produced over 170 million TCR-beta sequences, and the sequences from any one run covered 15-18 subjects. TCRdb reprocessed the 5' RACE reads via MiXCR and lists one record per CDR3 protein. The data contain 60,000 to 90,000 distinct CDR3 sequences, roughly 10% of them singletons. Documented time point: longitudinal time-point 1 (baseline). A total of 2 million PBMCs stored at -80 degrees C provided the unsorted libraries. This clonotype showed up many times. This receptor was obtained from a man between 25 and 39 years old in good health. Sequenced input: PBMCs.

This CDR3 reads CASSQSSVGETQYF. The CDR3 nucleotides read TGTGCCAGCAGCCAATCGTCGGTGGGGGAGACCCAGTACTTC. V is TRBV7-3 and J is TRBJ2-5, with D unresolved. V was clipped by 5 bases and J by 5 bases, with 15 bases between them. Per germline, CDR1 SGHTA and CDR2 FQGTGA. The CDR3 consists of 14 residues.